This is a list of T cell receptor beta chains from one sample in a study of blood T cell repertoires in COVID-19. The repertoire was sequenced with immunoSEQ multiplex PCR; TCRdb's copy has only in-frame clones and lacks some. Of over 85,000 clones listed, approximately 80% are singletons. The sample was peripheral blood. All receptors come from an older woman with acute or convalescent COVID-19. CDR3s include the opening cysteine and the closing phenylalanine or tryptophan. The D gene is left open where the match is weak. A row's size may be missing; if present it is once, few, many or a size class.

DNA,CDR3,size,D,J,V
TGTGCCAGCAGCCAAGTTCCAGCGGGAAACACCATATATTTT,CASSQVPAGNTIYF,-,-,TRBJ1-3,TRBV14
TGTGCCAGTAGTATAGGGCAGGGGAGCGAGCAGTACTTC,CASSIGQGSEQYF,-,-,TRBJ2-7,TRBV19
TGTGCCAGCACCCTTGGCCAGGACAATCAGCCCCAGCATTTT,CASTLGQDNQPQHF,-,-,TRBJ1-5,TRBV7-3
TGCGCCAGCAGCTTGGCGGGGGGCCCTCAAGAGACCCAGTACTTC,CASSLAGGPQETQYF,-,-,TRBJ2-5,TRBV5-1
TGTGCCAGCAGCGCAGGTGCGGGGCAGCTCACCTTT,CASSAGAGQLTF,-,-,TRBJ1-4,TRBV13
TGTGCCAGCAGGCCAGGTAGCTCCTACAATGAGCAGTTCTTC,CASRPGSSYNEQFF,-,-,TRBJ2-1,TRBV7-2
TGTGCCAGCAGCGCCTCCGTTTTCGGACAGAGCTCCTACGAGCAGTACTTC,CASSASVFGQSSYEQYF,-,-,TRBJ2-7,TRBV9
TGTGCCAGCAGTTATTATGGGCAGGGAATCTACGAGCAGTACTTC,CASSYYGQGIYEQYF,-,-,TRBJ2-7,TRBV6-5
TGTGCCACCAGCAGAGATGGGCAGGCGAATGAAAAACTGTTTTTT,CATSRDGQANEKLFF,-,-,TRBJ1-4,TRBV15
TGTGCCAGCAGCTCCCGACTAGCGGGGGAGGGGGAGCAGTTCTTC,CASSSRLAGEGEQFF,once,TRBD2,TRBJ2-1,TRBV7-3
TGCGCCAGCAGCCACCCGGGACTAGCGGGGGGCCCGTACCAAGAGACCCAGTACTTC,CASSHPGLAGGPYQETQYF,-,TRBD2,TRBJ2-5,TRBV4-1
TGTGCCTGGAGTCATCGCGGCTCTCAGACTGGAAACACCATATATTTT,CAWSHRGSQTGNTIYF,-,-,TRBJ1-3,TRBV30
TGTGCCTGGAACATACAGGGGCCGGCTTTCTTT,CAWNIQGPAFF,-,TRBD1,TRBJ1-1,TRBV30
TGTGCCAGCAGTACCCTAAATGGCTACACCTTC,CASSTLNGYTF,-,-,TRBJ1-2,TRBV28
TGCGCCAGCAGCTTCCCATACCAAGAGACCCAGTACTTC,CASSFPYQETQYF,-,-,TRBJ2-5,TRBV5-1
TGTGCCAGCAGTTTAGGGTCCGACAGGGGGGCTTTCTTT,CASSLGSDRGAFF,-,TRBD1,TRBJ1-1,TRBV12-3/TRBV12-4
TGTGCCAGCAGCCCCGACAGGAACTCCTACGAGCAGTACTTC,CASSPDRNSYEQYF,few,-,TRBJ2-7,TRBV7-3
TGTGCCAGCAGCGAGGATAGTCCCGACACGGTCGGGAGAGACCAGAACACTGAAGCTTTCTTT,CASSEDSPDTVGRDQNTEAFF,-,-,TRBJ1-1,TRBV6-6
TGCGCCAGCAGCCAAGAGCGGGTAAACACTGAAGCTTTCTTT,CASSQERVNTEAFF,-,-,TRBJ1-1,TRBV4-3
TGTGCCAGCTCGGCCCAAGGGGGGACAGGGCGCCACGAGCAGTACTTC,CASSAQGGTGRHEQYF,-,TRBD1,TRBJ2-7,TRBV18
TGTGCCAGCAGATTAGCGACAGGGAACTATGGCTACACCTTC,CASRLATGNYGYTF,-,TRBD1,TRBJ1-2,TRBV6-5
TGTGCCAGTAGTATGCGTCAAAACATTCAGTACTTC,CASSMRQNIQYF,-,-,TRBJ2-4,TRBV19